The T cell receptor beta chain described here comes from a study of blood T cell repertoires in COVID-19. Study-level information: Both acute and convalescent COVID-19 samples were obtained from the United States, Italy and Spain.

Germline values: CDR1 MNHEY, CDR2 SVGEGT. The trim removed 4 bases at V and 5 bases at J, leaving 10 bases unmatched. This CDR3 spans 15 amino acids. This clone was seen a handful of times. Repertoires were generated with immunoSEQ multiplex PCR, while TCRdb's copy carries only in-frame clones and drops some. The sample has about 220,000 clones, approximately 80% seen once; the top ten hold 3% to 4%. The sequence derives from a woman aged 55-69 years who had recovered from COVID-19. This chain connects TRBV6-2 or TRBV6-3 to TRBJ1-2, with 7 bases lining up with TRBD1. The specimen was PBMCs or T cells enriched from blood (not recorded which). CDR3 nucleotide sequence: TGTGCCAGCAGTTCCCCGTCCCGGGACAGTTATGGCTACACCTTC. This codes for CASSSPSRDSYGYTF.